This TCR beta chain was found in a study of cytomegalovirus exposure and HLA in healthy donors. Overall study: In a previous analysis, some 120 million unique TCR beta sequences were found from 150 million to 200 million T cells. Overall study results and limits: A highly shared variant cluster was judged a likely technical artifact. Cytomegalovirus-associated status was assigned to 164 TCR beta chains.

The sample holds many counts of this clone. Its antigen is not known. The germline gives CDR1 SGHDT, CDR2 YYEEEE. The CDR3 sequence is 16 residues long. The junction had 14 bases not matched to a gene; V was cut back by 7 bases and J by 6 bases. The PCR contained 60 Vbeta and 13 Jbeta primers. The authors' processing: Roughly 81 million unique TCR beta chains, roughly 11 million shared, were counted in a later analysis. Only in-frame clones appear in the TCRdb table, and some are missing; sequencing was by immunoSEQ multiplex PCR. The V and J calls and the clone size are those of that table, but D and trimming were determined from the DNA. Of about 180,000 clones listed, about three quarters are singletons.

The sample comprised PBMCs. The clonotype originates from a man between 40 and 49 years old in good health and CMV-seronegative. V gene TRBV5-6 combines with J gene TRBJ2-7; 12 bases are a match to TRBD2. In DNA form, the CDR3 reads TGTGCCAGCTCCGGGACTAGCGGGTCCCGGAGGGGCGAGCAGTACTTC. It specifies CASSGTSGSRRGEQYF.